This passage covers 23 T cell receptor beta chains from one sample sequenced in a study of beta chain features in type 1 diabetes. Of the isolated RNA, all was reverse transcribed, and so the sequenced material was expressed TCRB transcripts. Sequencing was performed with immunoSEQ multiplex PCR; in TCRdb, only in-frame clones are kept and a portion is missing. The sample yields around 500,000 clones, around 30% seen once. Specimen: naive CD4+ T cells from blood. The receptor set was obtained from a man aged 18 to 30 in good health.

A few counts support this clone. V usage is TRBV4-1 and J usage is TRBJ2-5, with D perhaps matching TRBD1 (6 bases). This CDR3 has 14 residues. The V end lost 4 bases, the J end lost 0 bases, and 9 bases lay between the germline ends. The germline V gene has CDR1 MGHRA and CDR2 YSYEKL. The chain's CDR3 is CASSPTGNQETQYF. The CDR3 bases are TGCGCCAGCAGCCCAACAGGGAACCAAGAGACCCAGTACTTC.

A few counts support this clone. Other DNA variants within this sample encode the same CDR3. The chain links TRBV10-3 to TRBJ2-5; D unclear. The V gene's germline CDR1 is ENHRY and CDR2 SYGVKD. V was clipped by 3 bases and J by 2 bases, with 4 bases between them. This CDR3 spans 12 amino acids. CDR3 coding DNA: TGTGCCATCAGTGACCAACAAGAGACCCAGTACTTC. The encoded protein is CAISDQQETQYF.

The chain is built from TRBV30 and TRBJ2-7; possibly TRBD1 for D (5 bases). From germline, CDR1 is GTSNPN and CDR2 SVGIG (reference sequence). This CDR3 region has 15 residues. Trimming removed 0 bases at V and 1 base at J, with 13 bases between. This CDR3 is CAWSVPDGQSYEQYF. Here the CDR3 DNA reads TGTGCCTGGAGTGTTCCGGACGGACAATCCTACGAGCAGTACTTC.

The chain uses TRBV5-6 and TRBJ2-7; 11 bases are a match to TRBD2. Germline V gives CDR1 SGHDT, CDR2 YYEEEE. Germline trimming cut 2 bases from V and 7 bases from J; bases unmatched to any gene: 8. The CDR3 extends over 15 amino acids. The chain's CDR3 is CASSFLTSGMEEQYF. The DNA of the CDR3 is TGTGCCAGCAGCTTCCTGACTAGCGGGATGGAGGAGCAGTACTTC. The full variable domain, in which reference TRBV5-6 and TRBJ2-7 provide the parts outside the CDR3, is DAGVTQSPTHLIKTRGQQVTLRCSPKSGHDTVSWYQQALGQGPQFIFQYYEEEERQRGNFPDRFSGHQFPNYSSELNVNALLLGDSALYLCASSFLTSGMEEQYFGPGTRLTVT.

This clone has only a few counts. The chain combines TRBV13 with TRBJ1-2; D unresolved. CDR1 is PRHDT, CDR2 FYEKMQ, per germline (reference sequence). Trimming pared 5 bases from V and 8 bases from J, leaving 24 bases between. The length of the CDR3 is 16 residues. The CDR3 coding sequence is TGTGCCAGCAGCCCCGCTTACGAGACCCAAGGAAGGGGCTACACCTTC. This sequence encodes CASSPAYETQGRGYTF.

This clone was found a few times. V is TRBV5-1 and J is TRBJ2-3; TRBD2 matches 11 bases. Germline CDR1 and CDR2: SGHRS and YFSETQ. The CDR3 spans 15 residues. The V gene end was trimmed by 5 bases and the J gene end by 4 bases; junction bases not matched to a gene: 6. CDR3 in amino acids: CASRELAGVPDTQYF. The CDR3 DNA reads TGCGCCAGCAGAGAACTAGCGGGAGTCCCAGATACGCAGTATTTT. The whole variable domain, remainder taken from reference TRBV5-1 and TRBJ2-3, is KAGVTQTPRYLIKTRGQQVTLSCSPISGHRSVSWYQQTPGQGLQFLFEYFSETQRNKGNFPGRFSGRQFSNSRSEMNVSTLELGDSALYLCASRELAGVPDTQYFGPGTRLTVL.

V gene TRBV9 combines with J gene TRBJ1-1; D is possibly TRBD1 (6 bases). The V and J ends lost 0 bases and 0 bases respectively, with 12 bases between them. CDR1 is SGDLS, CDR2 YYNGEE, per germline. The CDR3 has 16 amino acids. CDR3 loop: CASSVAGGGMNTEAFF. CDR3 bases: TGTGCCAGCAGCGTAGCCGGAGGGGGGATGAACACTGAAGCTTTCTTT.

This chain joins TRBV29-1 and TRBJ2-6, with a weak D call TRBD2 (6 bases). This CDR3 comprises 15 residues. CDR1 and CDR2 from the germline V gene are SQVTM and ANQGSEA. Trimming stripped 1 base from V and 2 bases from J, with 9 bases between. The CDR3 loop is CSVEGGAAGANVLTF. In nucleotides, the CDR3 is TGCAGCGTTGAAGGCGGGGCCGCTGGGGCCAACGTCCTGACTTTC.

The V and J genes are TRBV7-3 and TRBJ2-7, with D unclear. The CDR3 loop spans 13 amino acids. The V gene's germline CDR1 is SGHTA and CDR2 FQGTGA. Between the trimmed V and J ends, which lost 2 bases and 3 bases, there was a span of 8 bases. The CDR3 DNA reads as TGTGCCAGCAGCTTATTCGGAAACTACGAGCAGTACTTC. Translation gives CASSLFGNYEQYF. The variable domain in full, completed from reference TRBV7-3 and TRBJ2-7, reads GAGVSQTPSNKVTEKGKYVELRCDPISGHTALYWYRQSLGQGPEFLIYFQGTGAADDSGLPNDRFFAVRPEGSVSTLKIQRTERGDSAVYLCASSLFGNYEQYFGPGTRLTVT.

The rearrangement links TRBV4-1 to TRBJ2-2; 10 bases agree with TRBD1. Trimming removed 0 bases from V and 5 bases from J; junction bases left unmatched: 6. Germline V lookup: CDR1 MGHRA, CDR2 YSYEKL. The CDR3 consists of 17 residues. CDR3 coding DNA: TGCGCCAGCAGCCAAGATCTTGGGACAGGGGTAACCGGGGAGCTGTTTTTT. It translates to CASSQDLGTGVTGELFF.

Only a few counts were recorded for this clone. This chain joins TRBV15 and TRBJ2-7; D gene uncertain. CDR3 length: 15 amino acids. With 0 bases removed from V and 0 bases from J, the gap between germline ends came to 9 bases. Germline V gene sequence: CDR1 LNHNV, CDR2 YYDKDF (reference sequence). CDR3 sequence (DNA): TGTGCCACCAGCAGAGATCCGGCAGTCTCCTACGAGCAGTACTTC. As protein: CATSRDPAVSYEQYF.

The rearrangement uses TRBV7-8 and TRBJ2-7; TRBD1 aligns across 9 bases. The V segment lost 3 bases and the J segment 2 bases; nucleotides outside the gene matches: 11. Germline V gene data show CDR1 as SGHVS and CDR2 as FQNEAQ. CDR3 length: 17 residues. The CDR3 sequence is CASSLDRGLKKTYEQYF. The CDR3 DNA sequence: TGTGCCAGCAGCTTGGACAGGGGCTTGAAGAAGACCTACGAGCAGTACTTC.

In its sample, this clone was seen a few times. V and J are TRBV30 and TRBJ1-2; D might be TRBD1 (6 bases). This CDR3 is built from 13 residues. Trimming pared 3 bases from V and 6 bases from J, leaving 14 bases between. Germline CDR1 GTSNPN, CDR2 SVGIG (reference sequence). Written as DNA, the CDR3 is TGTGCCTGGAGAAAGACAGGCGTCGATGGCTACACCTTC. Residues: CAWRKTGVDGYTF.

The chain joins TRBV6-1 to TRBJ1-4, with D maybe TRBD1 (5 bases). V lost 9 bases to trimming and J lost 1 base, with 9 bases between them. In germline, CDR1 is MNHNS, CDR2 SASEGT. The CDR3 length is 13 residues. Written as DNA, the CDR3 is TGTGCCAGTGGGAGGGGAACTAATGAAAAACTGTTTTTT. It is translated as CASGRGTNEKLFF.

J is TRBJ1-4 and V is TRBV18, with TRBD1 as a possible D gene (6 bases). V was pared by 0 bases and J by 8 bases, with 13 bases between. Germline CDR1 and CDR2: KGHSH and LQKENI. The CDR3 spans 15 residues. The CDR3 nucleotides read TGTGCCAGCTCACCACCGGACAGAGTTTGGGAAAAACTGTTTTTT. Translated, it gives CASSPPDRVWEKLFF.

Only a few counts were recorded for this clone. At one of its ends the junction is not consistent with the germline gene, which may arise from a read error. The genes are TRBV2 and TRBJ2-4, with D unresolved. Germline CDR1 is SNHLY and CDR2 is FYNNEI. CDR3 length: 12 residues. The CDR3 nucleotides are TGTGCCAGCAGTGAGGCCAGAAACATTCAGTACTTC. It codes for CASSEARNIQYF.

This chain uses TRBV10-3 with TRBJ2-1; 8 bases map to TRBD2. Germline CDR1 and CDR2: ENHRY and SYGVKD. The ends lost 3 bases at V and 1 base at J; junction bases unmatched: 8. This CDR3 region has 17 residues. The DNA of the CDR3 is TGTGCCATCAGTGATGCAAGCCTAGCGGGTTCCTACAATGAGCAGTTCTTC. Residues: CAISDASLAGSYNEQFF.

This clone was seen more than once but under ten times. A read error may produce the germline difference seen at one junction end. V usage is TRBV15 and J usage is TRBJ1-5; D is unclear. The CDR3 length is 13 residues. Germline CDR1 LNHNV, CDR2 YYDKDF (reference sequence). The CDR3 nucleotides are TGTGCGACCACCAGTGGATGGCGGGGGCCCCAGCATTTT. Amino acid sequence: CATTSGWRGPQHF. The whole variable domain, filled in from reference TRBV15 and TRBJ1-5, reads DAMVIQNPRYQVTQFGKPVTLSCSQTLNHNVMYWYQQKSSQAPKLLFHYYDKDFNNEADTPDNFQSRRPNTSFCFLDIRSPGLGDTAMYLCATTSGWRGPQHFGDGTRLSIL.

This clone was detected only once. V is TRBV25-1 and J is TRBJ1-1; TRBD1 might be the D (6 bases). The CDR3 is made up of 14 amino acids. Germline V gene sequence: CDR1 MGHDK, CDR2 SYGVNS. V was trimmed by 4 bases and J by 1 base, leaving 10 bases between them. In DNA, the CDR3 is TGTGCCAGCAGTGTTGGGGGCTCGAACACTGAAGCTTTCTTT. It translates to CASSVGGSNTEAFF.

The chain links TRBV4-3 to TRBJ2-3, with 10 positions matching TRBD2. This CDR3 spans 15 amino acids. Germline CDR1 LGHNA, CDR2 YSLEER. V trimming: 2 bases; J trimming: 6 bases; junction bases outside the gene matches: 5. This CDR3 is CASSQLAGAWDTQYF. CDR3 bases: TGCGCCAGCAGCCAACTAGCGGGAGCATGGGATACGCAGTATTTT.

The sample holds a few counts of this clone. The chain couples TRBV4-1 to TRBJ2-5; D remains unclear. CDR1 is MGHRA, CDR2 YSYEKL, per germline. The CDR3 covers 15 residues. The V gene lost 4 bases and the J gene lost 5 bases, with 17 bases spanning the gap. CDR3 in amino acids: CASSRPPPGMETQYF. CDR3 DNA: TGCGCCAGCAGCCGACCCCCACCCGGAATGGAGACCCAGTACTTC.

This chain links TRBV5-1 with TRBJ2-1; 9 bases match TRBD2. The CDR3 is 14 residues long. V was clipped by 4 bases and J by 7 bases; unmatched bases: 6. Germline V lookup: CDR1 SGHRS, CDR2 YFSETQ. The CDR3 is CASSQTGLANEQFF. The CDR3 coding sequence is TGCGCCAGCAGCCAAACGGGACTAGCTAATGAGCAGTTCTTC.

In this sample, this clone turned up a few times. The chain employs TRBV29-1 and TRBJ2-5; possible D gene TRBD2, 6 bases. V was trimmed by 6 bases and J by 6 bases, leaving 17 bases between them. The CDR3 is made up of 13 amino acids. CDR1 is SQVTM, CDR2 ANQGSEA, per germline. CDR3 region: CSVEPGLQQTQYF. Written as DNA, the CDR3 is TGCAGCGTGGAACCGGGACTCCAGCAGACCCAGTACTTC. The variable domain in full, completed from reference TRBV29-1 and TRBJ2-5, reads SAVISQKPSRDICQRGTSLTIQCQVDSQVTMMFWYRQQPGQSLTLIATANQGSEATYESGFVIDKFPISRPNLTFSTLTVSNMSPEDSSIYLCSVEPGLQQTQYFGPGTRLLVL.